The present T cell receptor (beta chain) was sequenced within a study of cytomegalovirus exposure and HLA in healthy donors. Study information: The study's early data release held tens of millions of unique TCRs from HLA-typed donors. Study-level results: In a later analysis, TCR beta V- and J-gene trimming was associated with a missense DCLRE1C variant.

With regard to this clone: Its antigen is unidentified.

The PCR used 60 Vbeta and 13 Jbeta primers. Profiled with immunoSEQ multiplex PCR; TCRdb holds only in-frame clones, not every one. The sample lists fewer than 250,000 clones; 60% to 85% were seen once. The germline V gene has CDR1 SGDLS and CDR2 YYNGEE. This CDR3 comprises 13 residues. The V end was cut by 0 bases, the J end by 4 bases, with 7 bases between. The TCR comes from a woman between 40 and 55 years old in good health and CMV-seronegative. The chain combines TRBV9 with TRBJ1-2; D gene unclear. What was sequenced was PBMCs. The CDR3 DNA reads as TGTGCCAGCAGCGTAGGTCAGGCCTATGGCTACACCTTC. Protein sequence: CASSVGQAYGYTF.